This TCR beta chain was sequenced in a study of blood T cell repertoires in COVID-19. At the level of the study: The cDNA or gDNA used as material had been derived from T cells, B-cell-depleted T cells, or PBMCs.

In the authors' methods: Amplification from reference gene primers served as the basis for estimated nucleated cell counts. TCRdb keeps only in-frame clones here, not all; method: immunoSEQ multiplex PCR. V and J calls plus clone size are reproduced from that table; the DNA served to infer D and trimming. Of about 250,000 clones listed, approximately 84% are singletons. CDR3 length equals 15 residues. V shed 0 bases and J shed 3 bases, with 13 bases lying between them. CDR1 is SGHDT and CDR2 is YYEEEE in the germline V gene. The V and J genes are TRBV5-6 and TRBJ2-7; D may be TRBD1 (5 bases). Sequencing input: peripheral blood. This TCR was recovered from a man aged 50 or older with active or convalescent COVID-19. The CDR3 loop is CASSLADQGFYEQYF. In DNA form, the CDR3 reads TGTGCCAGCAGCTTGGCGGACCAGGGATTCTACGAGCAGTACTTC.